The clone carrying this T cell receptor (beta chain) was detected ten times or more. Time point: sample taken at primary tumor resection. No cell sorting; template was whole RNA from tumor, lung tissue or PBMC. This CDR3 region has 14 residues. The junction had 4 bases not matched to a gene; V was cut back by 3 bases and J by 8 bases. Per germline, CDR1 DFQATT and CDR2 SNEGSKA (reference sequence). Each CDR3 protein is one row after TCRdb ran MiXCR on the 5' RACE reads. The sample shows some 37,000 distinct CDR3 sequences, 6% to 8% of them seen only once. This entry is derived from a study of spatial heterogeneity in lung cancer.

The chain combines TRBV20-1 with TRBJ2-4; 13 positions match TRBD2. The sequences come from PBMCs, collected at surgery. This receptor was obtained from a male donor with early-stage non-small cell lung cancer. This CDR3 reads CSASRTSGRDIQYF. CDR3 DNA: TGCAGTGCTAGCCGAACTAGCGGGAGGGACATTCAGTACTTC.